Presented here are 20 T cell receptor beta chains from one specimen sequenced in a study of cytomegalovirus exposure and HLA in healthy donors. Profiling relied on immunoSEQ multiplex PCR, and the TCRdb table lists in-frame clones only, not all of them. Altogether roughly 120,000 clones are present, approximately 89% being singletons, with the ten largest covering under 2%. The sample comprised PBMCs. These receptor sequences come from a woman between 18 and 30 years old in good health and CMV-seronegative.

The chain has TRBV14 and TRBJ1-2, with a possible D match to TRBD1 (5 bases). CDR3 length: 13 amino acids. CDR1 and CDR2 from the germline V gene are SGHDN and FVKESK. Between the trimmed V and J ends, which lost 3 bases and 4 bases, there was a span of 9 bases. CDR3 sequence: CASSQGPSYGYTF. CDR3 sequence (DNA): TGTGCCAGCAGCCAGGGGCCATCCTATGGCTACACCTTC.

The chain couples TRBV10-3 to TRBJ2-5; 15 nucleotides align to TRBD2. This CDR3 has 17 residues. Germline V CDR1 and CDR2: ENHRY, SYGVKD. The V gene end was trimmed by 5 bases and the J gene end by 2 bases; junction bases not matched to a gene: 6. The CDR3 bases are TGTGCCATCAGTTCGGGACTAGCGGGGGGTCAACAAGAGACCCAGTACTTC. Translated, it gives CAISSGLAGGQQETQYF.

The chain is built from TRBV7-9 and TRBJ2-1; 10 nucleotides line up with TRBD1. Losses at the gene ends were 5 bases for V and 5 bases for J; bases not matched to a gene: 12. Germline CDR1 reads SEHNR; CDR2 reads FQNEAQ (reference sequence). The CDR3 sequence is 17 residues long. The CDR3 coding sequence is TGTGCCAGCAGCCCGAGACTCTGGGACAGGGGTAACAATGAGCAGTTCTTC. Translating gives CASSPRLWDRGNNEQFF.

This chain joins TRBV2 and TRBJ2-7; D remains unclear. CDR1 is SNHLY and CDR2 is FYNNEI in the germline V gene. This CDR3 has 14 residues. V lost 11 bases and J 0 bases, leaving 17 bases between the germline ends. In DNA form, the CDR3 reads TGTGCCGGATCGCGTAGCACGAGCTCCTACGAGCAGTACTTC. Its translation: CAGSRSTSSYEQYF.

The V call is TRBV6-5, the J call TRBJ1-4; D is possibly TRBD1 (6 bases). Per the germline V gene, CDR1 is MNHEY and CDR2 is SVGAGI. CDR3 length: 13 amino acids. V was pared by 0 bases and J by 8 bases, with 7 bases between. The CDR3 nucleotides are TGTGCCAGCAGTTACTCGACAGGCGAAAAACTGTTTTTT. As protein: CASSYSTGEKLFF.

V and J are TRBV28 and TRBJ1-2; no clear D gene. Germline CDR1 is MDHEN and CDR2 is SYDVKM. The CDR3 runs 15 residues. Trimming removed 5 bases at V and 3 bases at J, with 16 bases between. The CDR3 region has the DNA TGTGCCAGCAGTACCCCAGCGGGGATGGACTATGGCTACACCTTC. It codes for CASSTPAGMDYGYTF.

The chain has TRBV7-9 and TRBJ2-1, with D possibly being TRBD1 (6 bases). This CDR3 has 15 amino acids. Germline assignment: CDR1 SEHNR and CDR2 FQNEAQ (reference sequence). Between the trimmed V and J ends, which lost 1 base and 8 bases, there was a span of 15 bases. The CDR3 DNA reads TGTGCCAGCAGCTTAGGGGGACAACTAATCGATGAGCAGTTCTTC. Translated, it gives CASSLGGQLIDEQFF.

This clone was detected only once. The rearrangement uses TRBV10-3 and TRBJ2-2, with 7 bases matching TRBD2. Germline V CDR1 and CDR2: ENHRY, SYGVKD. The CDR3 consists of 12 residues. The V and J ends lost 7 bases and 6 bases, in that order; junction bases with no gene match: 2. This chain's CDR3 is CAITSGAGELFF. The CDR3 coding sequence is TGTGCCATCACCAGCGGGGCCGGGGAGCTGTTTTTT.

V usage is TRBV28 and J usage is TRBJ1-2, with D perhaps matching TRBD1 (6 bases). Germline V gene sequence: CDR1 MDHEN, CDR2 SYDVKM. V lost 9 bases to trimming and J lost 5 bases, with 25 bases between them. The CDR3 contains 16 residues. The CDR3 nucleotides are TGTGCCAGTGTCAAGGAGAGTTTACAGGGCGAGTATGGCTACACCTTC. Translating it yields CASVKESLQGEYGYTF.

This chain joins TRBV6-1 and TRBJ1-5, with D possibly TRBD1 on 5 matching bases. The CDR3 has 14 residues. Germline CDR1 MNHNS, CDR2 SASEGT. V shed 8 bases and J shed 1 base, with 12 bases lying between them. The CDR3 region is CASSAGRSNQPQHF. DNA of the CDR3: TGTGCCAGCTCTGCAGGGAGGAGCAATCAGCCCCAGCATTTT.

The J gene is TRBJ2-7, the V gene TRBV7-2; D unclear. Trimming stripped 4 bases from V and 3 bases from J, with 13 bases between. Germline V gene data show CDR1 as SGHTA and CDR2 as FQGNSA. The CDR3 spans 14 residues. The CDR3 DNA is TGTGCCAGCAGCTCCCCCCACAGAAACTACGAGCAGTACTTC. Translating it yields CASSSPHRNYEQYF.

The V call is TRBV14, the J call TRBJ2-2; D might be TRBD1 (6 bases). CDR1 and CDR2 (germline): SGHDN, FVKESK. The germline V and J ends were trimmed by 3 bases and 3 bases, with 11 bases remaining between them. The CDR3 extends over 15 amino acids. The CDR3 DNA reads TGTGCCAGCAGCCAGGGGGCCCCCGACACCGGGGAGCTGTTTTTT. Amino acids: CASSQGAPDTGELFF.

The chain couples TRBV9 to TRBJ2-7; 11 nucleotides agree with TRBD1. The CDR3 contains 15 residues. V was pared by 3 bases and J by 5 bases, with 7 bases of the junction left unmatched. From germline, CDR1 is SGDLS and CDR2 YYNGEE. The chain's CDR3 is CASSADRGPSDEQYF. The CDR3 bases are TGTGCCAGCAGCGCGGACAGGGGGCCATCCGACGAGCAGTACTTC.

Comment on this clone: The same CDR3 also results from other DNA sequences found in this sample. The chain recombines TRBV6-5 with TRBJ2-7; TRBD1 is a possible D gene (6 bases). CDR3 size: 13 residues. V lost 0 bases and J 4 bases, leaving 7 bases between the germline ends. The germline CDR1 and CDR2 sequences are MNHEY and SVGAGI. CDR3 coding DNA: TGTGCCAGCAGTTACTCGAGGGGGTACGAGCAGTACTTC. This codes for CASSYSRGYEQYF.

Comments on this clone: This specimen includes other DNA sequences encoding the same CDR3. V and J are TRBV28 and TRBJ1-5, with a weak D call TRBD1 (5 bases). CDR1 is MDHEN, CDR2 SYDVKM, per germline. Trimming removed 2 bases at V and 2 bases at J, with 7 bases between. The CDR3 has 14 amino acids. The CDR3 here is CASSLLGGNQPQHF. In DNA, the CDR3 is TGTGCCAGCAGTTTACTAGGGGGCAATCAGCCCCAGCATTTT.

This chain links TRBV6-1 with TRBJ2-3; 8 bases align to TRBD1. Germline V gives CDR1 MNHNS, CDR2 SASEGT. V lost 4 bases and J lost 3; bases outside the gene matches: 6. The CDR3 loop spans 15 amino acids. CDR3 coding DNA: TGTGCCAGCAGTGGCACAGGGGGTAGAACAGATACGCAGTATTTT. The encoded protein is CASSGTGGRTDTQYF.

The CDR3 sequence is CASSLVGTAGYTF. In DNA, the CDR3 is TGTGCCAGCAGTTTGGTGGGGACAGCTGGCTACACCTTC. The chain has TRBV27 and TRBJ1-2; 7 nucleotides match TRBD1. CDR1 is MNHEY, CDR2 SMNVEV, per germline (reference sequence). The length of the CDR3 is 13 residues. V shed 3 bases, J shed 7 bases, and the junction held 5 bases outside the gene matches.

This clone has a single count. The CDR3 is CAWGHTGGANEKLFF. Here the CDR3 DNA reads TGTGCCTGGGGACACACAGGGGGGGCTAATGAAAAACTGTTTTTT. The V gene is TRBV30, the J gene TRBJ1-4; 8 bases are shared with TRBD1. This CDR3 has 15 residues. The germline CDR1 and CDR2 sequences are GTSNPN and SVGIG (reference sequence). Losses at the gene ends were 5 bases for V and 3 bases for J; bases not matched to a gene: 8.

V is TRBV4-2 and J is TRBJ1-1; unclear D gene. Germline V gene sequence: CDR1 LGHNA, CDR2 YNFKEQ. V was shortened by 1 base and J by 8 bases, with 17 bases between the two germline ends. The CDR3 runs 15 residues. This CDR3 reads CASSQVLSLMREAFF. In DNA, the CDR3 is TGTGCCAGCAGCCAAGTCCTAAGTCTAATGAGGGAAGCTTTCTTT.

The sample holds one count of this clone. The V gene is TRBV9, the J gene TRBJ2-3; 8 bases match TRBD1. The ends lost 3 bases at V and 4 bases at J; junction bases unmatched: 7. CDR1 SGDLS and CDR2 YYNGEE come from the germline V gene. The CDR3 loop spans 15 amino acids. CDR3 DNA: TGTGCCAGCAGCGCCGCACAGGGGGTCTCAGATACGCAGTATTTT. It codes for CASSAAQGVSDTQYF.